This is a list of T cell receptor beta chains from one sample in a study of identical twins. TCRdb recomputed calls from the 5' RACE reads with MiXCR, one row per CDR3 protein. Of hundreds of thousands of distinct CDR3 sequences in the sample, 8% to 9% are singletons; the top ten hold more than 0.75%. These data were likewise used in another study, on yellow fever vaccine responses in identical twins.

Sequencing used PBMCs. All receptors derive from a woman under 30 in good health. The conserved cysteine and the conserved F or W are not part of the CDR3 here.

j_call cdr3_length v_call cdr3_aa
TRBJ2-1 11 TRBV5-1 ASVWGGRHEQF
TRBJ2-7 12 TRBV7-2 ASSQGASGHEQY
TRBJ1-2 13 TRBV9 ASSRQVTGQYGYT
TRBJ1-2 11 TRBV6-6 ASSYSMGTLGP
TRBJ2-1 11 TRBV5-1 ASSLGPNNEQF
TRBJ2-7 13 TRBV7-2 ASSLGATGGSEQY
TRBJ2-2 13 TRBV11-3 ASSATSANTGELF
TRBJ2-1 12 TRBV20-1 SAVDYTTYNEQF
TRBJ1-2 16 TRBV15 ATSREPGRKDRGYGYT
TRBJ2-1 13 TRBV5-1 ASSFLQGVHNEQF
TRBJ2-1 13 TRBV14 ASAVGVSSYNEQF
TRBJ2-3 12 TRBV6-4 ASSEDGERDTQY
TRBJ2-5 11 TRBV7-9 ASSLMGSGTQY
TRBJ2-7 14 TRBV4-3 ASSQDRVAGAYEQY
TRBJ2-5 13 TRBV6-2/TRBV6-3 ASSRGAYVEETQY
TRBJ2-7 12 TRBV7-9 ASSPPQARNQQY
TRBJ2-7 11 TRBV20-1 SAPPGGASEQY
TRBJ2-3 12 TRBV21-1 ASSHAHRSDTQY
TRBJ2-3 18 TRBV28 ASSKTRRDRGLLGTDTQY
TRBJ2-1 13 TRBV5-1 ASGPGTGPSNEQF
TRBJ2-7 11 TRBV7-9 ASSPKGGDEQY
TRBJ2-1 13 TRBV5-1 ASSFSGGALNEQF
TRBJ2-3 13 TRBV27 ASSFSSEQADTQY
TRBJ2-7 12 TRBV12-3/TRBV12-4 ASSLPGQRYEQY